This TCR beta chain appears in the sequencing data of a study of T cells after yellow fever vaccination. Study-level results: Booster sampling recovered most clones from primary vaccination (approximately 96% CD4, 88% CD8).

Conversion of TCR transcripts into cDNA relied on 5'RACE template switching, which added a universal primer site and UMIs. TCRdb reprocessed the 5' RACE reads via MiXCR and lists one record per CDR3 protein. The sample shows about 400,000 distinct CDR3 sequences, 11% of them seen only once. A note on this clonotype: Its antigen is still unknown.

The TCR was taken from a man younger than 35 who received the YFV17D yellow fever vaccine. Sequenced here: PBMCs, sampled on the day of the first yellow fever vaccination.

CDR3 protein: CASSAGGHSNQPQHF. The CDR3 bases are TGTGCCAGCAGCGCTGGGGGCCATAGCAATCAGCCCCAGCATTTT. This chain uses TRBV6-2 or TRBV6-3 with TRBJ1-5; TRBD1 might be the D (6 bases). The CDR3 sequence is 15 residues long. V was trimmed by 6 bases and J by 0 bases, leaving 12 bases between them. The germline CDR1 and CDR2 sequences are MNHEY and SVGEGT.